This paragraph reports one TCR beta chain. The antigen remains unidentified. This sample is part of a study of shared clonotypes between healthy human individuals. Overall study: The donor group consisted of two women and a few men, aged 18 to 49. Study-wide findings and caveats: Compared with clonotypes that all four donors shared, non-shared clonotypes had lower generation probabilities. Naive CD4 clonotypes were shared across several donors at roughly 5%.

It was across several immunoSEQ plates that each subset's genomic DNA was evenly split. Clones were read by immunoSEQ multiplex PCR, and TCRdb kept only the in-frame ones, dropping some. The sample carries about 1.4 million clones, more than 95% recorded once. The sequenced sample was naive CD4+ T cells sorted from blood. Subset specified: CD45RA+ positively selected. The receptor was derived from a man aged 25-45 years in good health.

The CDR3 region has the DNA TGTGCCAGTAGTTCCCAGGGTTTGGCTGAAGCTTTCTTT. Protein: CASSSQGLAEAFF. The J gene is TRBJ1-1, the V gene TRBV19; maybe TRBD1 (5 bases). This CDR3 comprises 13 residues. CDR1 and CDR2 (germline): LNHDA, SQIVND (reference sequence). V was shortened by 5 bases and J by 6 bases, with 13 bases between the two germline ends.